This T cell receptor (beta chain) is drawn from a study of blood T cells in healthy people across ages. General study findings and limits: Investigators treated diversity estimates from one million T cells as underestimates.

Germline CDR1 and CDR2: SGHTA and FQGTGA. V lost 5 bases to trimming and J lost 1 base, with 11 bases between them. The CDR3 covers 14 residues. Combining a sample-barcoded 5' primer with a J-beta primer mix, a second PCR ran for about 7 to 12 cycles. TCRdb passed the 5' RACE reads through MiXCR, listing each CDR3 protein once. The table includes about 680,000 distinct CDR3 sequences, around 48% detected once. Roughly 10 milliliters of peripheral blood were drawn from each donor. As regards this clonotype: Its specificity is unknown.

V usage is TRBV7-3 and J usage is TRBJ1-1; unclear D gene. The sequence was collected from a woman aged 55-69 years in good health. Sequenced sample: blood. This CDR3 is CASSIGRSNTEAFF. CDR3 bases: TGTGCCAGCAGCATTGGACGGTCGAACACTGAAGCTTTCTTT.